The 18 T cell receptor beta chains given below trace back to one sample, sequenced in a study of blood T cell repertoires in COVID-19. The table came from immunoSEQ multiplex PCR; TCRdb's copy has only in-frame clones and leaves some out. The repertoire holds some 150,000 clones, with 75% to 85% as singletons. The sequenced sample consisted of peripheral blood. The receptors were sampled from a woman between 45 and 65 years old with acute or convalescent COVID-19.

The J gene is TRBJ2-7, the V gene TRBV11-1; 11 bases are a match to TRBD2. CDR1 SGHAT and CDR2 FQDESV come from the germline V gene (reference sequence). V lost 5 bases and J lost 5; bases outside the gene matches: 5. The CDR3 has 14 amino acids. The CDR3 nucleotides are TGTGCCAGCAGCCGGGGACTAGCGGTGGACGAGCAGTACTTC. Its protein is CASSRGLAVDEQYF.

The chain combines TRBV6-2 or TRBV6-3 with TRBJ1-4; maybe TRBD1 (5 bases). The CDR3 length is 16 residues. Trimming took 6 bases from V and 8 from J, leaving 22 bases between them. Germline CDR1 and CDR2: MNHEY and SVGEGT. The CDR3 DNA follows: TGTGCCAGCAGCCATATTCTGGCAGGGCGGGGGGAAAAACTGTTTTTT. This sequence encodes CASSHILAGRGEKLFF.

V is TRBV3-1 (or the pseudogene TRBV3-2) and J is TRBJ1-1, with D uncertain. This CDR3 region has 12 residues. Trimming pared 6 bases from V and 0 bases from J, leaving 5 bases between. Germline loops: CDR1 LGHDT, CDR2 YNNKEL (reference sequence). The CDR3 reads CASSQLNTEAFF. For the CDR3, the DNA is TGTGCCAGCAGTCAGTTGAACACTGAAGCTTTCTTT.

This clone was seen once. The chain recombines TRBV28 with TRBJ1-2; 10 nucleotides agree with TRBD1. Per germline, CDR1 MDHEN and CDR2 SYDVKM. This CDR3 has 16 residues. The trim removed 4 bases at V and 0 bases at J, leaving 5 bases unmatched. CDR3 region: CASSSPGQGANYGYTF. The CDR3 bases are TGTGCCAGCAGTTCCCCAGGACAGGGGGCTAACTATGGCTACACCTTC.

The chain employs TRBV6-5 and TRBJ2-1; tentative D call: TRBD1 (6 bases). Germline-derived CDR1 and CDR2 are MNHEY and SVGAGI. The CDR3 consists of 15 residues. Trimming stripped 6 bases from V and 4 bases from J, with 16 bases between. CDR3 protein: CASRVQGFEYNEQFF. The DNA of the CDR3 is TGTGCCAGCAGGGTACAGGGTTTTGAATACAATGAGCAGTTCTTC.

The J gene is TRBJ2-1, the V gene TRBV7-9, with a tentative D call TRBD2 (7 bases). Germline V gene sequence: CDR1 SEHNR, CDR2 FQNEAQ (reference sequence). The CDR3 is made up of 19 amino acids. With 1 base removed from V and 2 bases from J, the gap between germline ends came to 21 bases. The CDR3 loop is CASSLVSGGLFDAYNEQFF. As DNA, the CDR3 is TGTGCCAGCAGCTTAGTCTCGGGGGGCCTTTTTGATGCCTACAATGAGCAGTTCTTC.

This chain joins TRBV5-1 and TRBJ2-6, with TRBD2 matching 9 bases. CDR3 size: 17 residues. The ends lost 5 bases at V and 1 base at J; junction bases unmatched: 7. The V gene's germline CDR1 is SGHRS and CDR2 YFSETQ. The CDR3 spells CASRLAGFYSGANVLTF. CDR3 sequence (DNA): TGCGCCAGCAGACTAGCGGGTTTTTATTCTGGGGCCAACGTCCTGACTTTC.

The chain uses TRBV7-9 and TRBJ1-4; D is unresolved. Trimming took 2 bases from V and 0 from J, leaving 4 bases between them. The CDR3 sequence is 14 residues long. CDR1 SEHNR and CDR2 FQNEAQ come from the germline V gene (reference sequence). CDR3 region: CASSLTTTNEKLFF. CDR3 nucleotides: TGTGCCAGCAGCTTAACTACAACTAATGAAAAACTGTTTTTT.

The V call is TRBV27, the J call TRBJ1-1, with D maybe TRBD1 (6 bases). The V end lost 7 bases, the J end lost 0 bases, and 15 bases lay between the germline ends. The germline gives CDR1 MNHEY, CDR2 SMNVEV (reference sequence). CDR3 length: 15 residues. For the CDR3, the DNA is TGTGCCAGCAAGGTGGCAGGGGCTTTGAACACTGAAGCTTTCTTT. This encodes CASKVAGALNTEAFF.

A single count supports this clone. This chain links TRBV7-2 with TRBJ1-4; a possible D gene is TRBD1 (6 bases). V was shortened by 5 bases and J by 8 bases, with 21 bases between the two germline ends. Germline CDR1 SGHTA, CDR2 FQGNSA. The CDR3 has 16 amino acids. The CDR3 sequence: CASSARGGLIQEKLFF. CDR3 sequence (DNA): TGTGCCAGCAGCGCACGGGGGGGGCTCATCCAGGAAAAACTGTTTTTT.

V gene TRBV5-1 combines with J gene TRBJ2-2, with a tentative D call TRBD1 (5 bases). The CDR3 length is 15 residues. From germline, CDR1 is SGHRS and CDR2 YFSETQ. V dropped 4 bases and J dropped 1 base, with 11 bases sitting between them. The CDR3 bases are TGCGCCAGCAGCCTCTTGACAGAGAACACCGGGGAGCTGTTTTTT. Translation: CASSLLTENTGELFF.

The sample holds one count of this clone. The V and J genes are TRBV6-2 or TRBV6-3 and TRBJ2-1, with a possible D match to TRBD1 (6 bases). This CDR3 is built from 14 residues. Between the trimmed V and J ends, which lost 0 bases and 7 bases, there was a span of 10 bases. Per germline, CDR1 MNHEY and CDR2 SVGEGT. This chain's CDR3 is CASSYSERGNEQFF. The CDR3 DNA is TGTGCCAGCAGTTACTCGGAAAGGGGGAATGAGCAGTTCTTC.

The chain couples TRBV11-3 to TRBJ1-1; D is possibly TRBD1 (6 bases). This CDR3 region has 13 residues. The germline CDR1 and CDR2 sequences are SGHNT and YENEEA. V was pared by 3 bases and J by 14 bases, with 19 bases between. The CDR3, as DNA: TGTGCCAGCAGCTTGGAGGGGGGGTCGGCCGAATTCTTT. It yields the protein CASSLEGGSAEFF. Looking up the rest from reference TRBV11-3 and TRBJ1-1 gives the full variable domain: EAGVVQSPRYKIIEKKQPVAFWCNPISGHNTLYWYLQNLGQGPELLIRYENEEAVDDSQLPKDRFSAERLKGVDSTLKIQPAELGDSAVYLCASSLEGGSAEFFGQGTRLTVV.

Only one count was recorded for this clone. The CDR3 DNA sequence: TGTGCCAGCCGGGGATATCGGGAGGTAGATACGCAGTATTTT. Its translation: CASRGYREVDTQYF. This chain links TRBV27 with TRBJ2-3; 7 bases align to TRBD2. Germline assignment: CDR1 MNHEY and CDR2 SMNVEV (reference sequence). The length of the CDR3 is 14 residues. The V gene end was trimmed by 8 bases and the J gene end by 5 bases; junction bases not matched to a gene: 10.

The table lists this clone with many counts. The rearrangement joins TRBV28 to TRBJ1-2; TRBD1 matches 8 bases. Germline V gives CDR1 MDHEN, CDR2 SYDVKM. CDR3 size: 15 residues. J gave up 5 bases and V 2 bases, and 7 bases lay outside the gene matches. The CDR3 protein is CASSLQDRGVYGYTF. CDR3 coding DNA: TGTGCCAGCAGTTTACAAGACAGGGGAGTTTATGGCTACACCTTC.

This chain joins TRBV9 and TRBJ2-5, with 7 bases that match TRBD2. J lost 4 bases, V lost 8 bases, and 5 bases had no gene match. The CDR3 loop spans 12 amino acids. Germline assignment: CDR1 SGDLS and CDR2 YYNGEE. For the CDR3, the DNA is TGTGCCAGTGGAGCGGGGCCAGAGACCCAGTACTTC. It translates to CASGAGPETQYF.

The J gene is TRBJ1-2, the V gene TRBV5-3; D call uncertain. TRBV5-3 is an ORF for which the function is uncertain. The CDR3 is 13 residues long. Trimming cost V 0 bases and J 4 bases, with 7 bases left between them. CDR3 nucleotides: TGTGCCAGAAGCTTGGCCTGTTTCTATGGCTACACCTTC. It codes for CARSLACFYGYTF.

The CDR3 DNA is TGTGCCAGCAACGGGGGGCAGGCCGGCAATCAGCCCCAGCATTTT. Amino acids: CASNGGQAGNQPQHF. The chain carries TRBV28 and TRBJ1-5; TRBD1 is a possible D gene (6 bases). The V gene's germline CDR1 is MDHEN and CDR2 SYDVKM. Trimming removed 7 bases from V and 2 bases from J, with 15 bases in between. This CDR3 is built from 15 residues.